This T cell receptor beta chain derives from a study of T cell responses to AZD1222 COVID-19 vaccine. Study observations and caveats: The study identified only 6 or 7 AZD1222 recipients as seropositive at baseline. At 160-218 and 743-854, vaccine-associated CD4 TCRs were dominant, and they spanned spike. Recipients of two AZD1222 doses showed rising Spike-specific TCR breadth and depth.

Measured with immunoSEQ multiplex PCR; TCRdb has only the in-frame clones, and not every one. The sample contains almost 70,000 clones, around 80% of which appear only once. Comments on this clone: Its target is not known.

The CDR3 loop spans 12 amino acids. This receptor was identified in an adult who received the AZD1222 COVID-19 vaccine. This chain uses TRBV12-2 with TRBJ1-2. TRBV12-2 is termed a pseudogene. The material sequenced was peripheral blood, taken 28 days after the second AZD1222 dose. This CDR3 reads CAYFGRWIGYTF. Written as DNA, the CDR3 is TGTGCTTATTTTGGGAGATGGATTGGCTACACCTTC.